The 12 T cell receptor beta chains below were found in one sample sequenced in a study of cytomegalovirus exposure and HLA in healthy donors (dated by TCRdb to the late 2010s). The receptor library was made with the immunoSEQ multiplex PCR assay. TCRdb stores this immuneACCESS table with in-frame sequences only. Part of the clones is absent; in the studies checked, under half of the shortfall reflects unresolved V genes, and no reason is known for the rest. In this sample the table shows 92,000 or so clones, 95% to 98% of which occur a single time. 0.6% to 0.85% of the sample belongs to the ten largest clones. The sequenced material came from PBMCs. Every receptor here comes from a man in his late teens or twenties in good health and CMV-seronegative.

The gene calls are TRBV6-5 and TRBJ2-1, with 9 nucleotides matching TRBD1. This CDR3 has 15 residues. The V and J ends lost 6 bases and 7 bases, in that order; junction bases with no gene match: 10. Germline V gene lookup returns CDR1 MNHEY and CDR2 SVGAGI. The CDR3 reads CASSRAGQGRNEQFF. The CDR3 region has the DNA TGTGCCAGCAGCCGCGCGGGACAGGGACGGAATGAGCAGTTCTTC.

V gene TRBV7-9 combines with J gene TRBJ2-5; TRBD1 matches 9 bases. Germline-derived CDR1 and CDR2 are SEHNR and FQNEAQ (reference sequence). The V and J ends lost 3 bases and 4 bases, in that order; junction bases with no gene match: 9. The CDR3 is 16 residues long. The chain's CDR3 is CASSFRGQGRGETQYF. DNA of the CDR3: TGTGCCAGCAGCTTCCGTGGACAGGGGCGCGGAGAGACCCAGTACTTC.

The CDR3 region is CASRRQGFDTEAFF. CDR3 DNA sequence: TGTGCCAGCAGACGTCAGGGATTCGACACTGAAGCTTTCTTT. The chain joins TRBV28 to TRBJ1-1; possible D gene TRBD1, 5 bases. The germline V gene encodes CDR1 MDHEN and CDR2 SYDVKM. The CDR3 runs 14 residues. The ends were cut back, 6 bases at V and 3 bases at J, with 14 bases in the middle.

The chain couples TRBV21-1 to TRBJ1-5. TRBV21-1 constitutes a pseudogene. This CDR3 comprises 16 residues. The CDR3 is CASSKFRGFVNQPQHF. The CDR3 region has the DNA TGTGCCAGCAGCAAATTCCGGGGGTTTGTAAATCAGCCCCAGCATTTT.

The chain employs TRBV18 and TRBJ2-7; D might be TRBD1 (6 bases). V was shortened by 2 bases and J by 3 bases, with 11 bases between the two germline ends. This CDR3 has 14 amino acids. CDR1 is KGHSH and CDR2 is LQKENI in the germline V gene. This chain's CDR3 is CASSPGGTYYEQYF. Written as DNA, the CDR3 is TGTGCCAGCTCACCAGGGGGCACTTACTACGAGCAGTACTTC. The full variable domain, with the rest looked up from reference TRBV18 and TRBJ2-7, is NAGVMQNPRHLVRRRGQEARLRCSPMKGHSHVYWYRQLPEEGLKFMVYLQKENIIDESGMPKERFSAEFPKEGPSILRIQQVVRGDSAAYFCASSPGGTYYEQYFGPGTRLTVT.

This chain uses TRBV6-1 with TRBJ2-5; D remains unclear. Germline V gene data show CDR1 as MNHNS and CDR2 as SASEGT. Trimming shortened V by 4 bases and J by 2 bases, and 14 bases separated the two germline ends. The CDR3 is 15 residues long. This CDR3 is CASSADPGGQETQYF. In DNA form, the CDR3 reads TGTGCCAGCAGTGCCGACCCGGGTGGGCAAGAGACCCAGTACTTC.

The chain recombines TRBV29-1 with TRBJ1-2; a weak D match, TRBD1 (5 bases). This CDR3 has 13 amino acids. Germline CDR1 and CDR2: SQVTM and ANQGSEA. V was cut by 8 bases and J by 3 bases, with 16 bases left in between. The chain's CDR3 is CSSGQGQDYGYTF. The CDR3 DNA is TGCAGCTCGGGTCAGGGTCAGGACTATGGCTACACCTTC.

This rearrangement joins TRBV18 to TRBJ1-2, with 7 bases lining up with TRBD1. V lost 4 bases and J lost 8; bases outside the gene matches: 16. Per germline, CDR1 KGHSH and CDR2 LQKENI. CDR3 length: 16 residues. CDR3 DNA sequence: TGTGCCAGCTCACTTACGACAGGGAATCCCCCTCGGGGCTACACCTTC. As protein: CASSLTTGNPPRGYTF.

The V and J genes are TRBV5-4 and TRBJ1-1, with D hard to call. V was pared by 0 bases and J by 1 base, with 7 bases between. This CDR3 is built from 14 residues. The germline V gene has CDR1 SGHNT and CDR2 YYREEE (reference sequence). This chain's CDR3 is CASSLEAENTEAFF. The CDR3 bases are TGTGCCAGCAGCTTGGAGGCGGAGAACACTGAAGCTTTCTTT.

The V and J genes are TRBV2 and TRBJ2-2; TRBD1 might be the D (5 bases). CDR3 length: 14 residues. V was cut by 2 bases and J by 5 bases, with 9 bases left in between. Germline V lookup: CDR1 SNHLY, CDR2 FYNNEI. The CDR3 DNA follows: TGTGCCAGCAGTGAAAAGGGGTATACCGGGGAGCTGTTTTTT. It encodes CASSEKGYTGELFF.

The CDR3 DNA reads as TGTGCCAGTAGTATGGGCGGGCTGTGCGGCGGGGAGCTGTTTTTT. As protein: CASSMGGLCGGELFF. This chain uses TRBV19 with TRBJ2-2, with D possibly TRBD2 on 5 matching bases. The length of the CDR3 is 15 residues. Germline V gene data show CDR1 as LNHDA and CDR2 as SQIVND (reference sequence). Trimming cost V 3 bases and J 7 bases, with 15 bases left between them.

This chain links TRBV18 with TRBJ2-3, with 9 nucleotides matching TRBD1. The CDR3 sequence is 17 residues long. Germline trimming cut 3 bases from V and 4 bases from J; bases unmatched to any gene: 11. Germline V gives CDR1 KGHSH, CDR2 LQKENI. The DNA for the CDR3 is TGTGCCAGCTCACCGTTACAGGGGGCGCATATTGCAGATACGCAGTATTTT. It is translated as CASSPLQGAHIADTQYF.